This note documents a single T cell receptor beta chain sequence. This entry comes from a study of blood T cells in healthy people across ages. Primers used in a second PCR of roughly 6 to 12 cycles were a sample-barcoded 5' primer and a J-beta primer mix. A single record per CDR3 protein comes from TCRdb applying MiXCR to the 5' RACE reads. The repertoire holds roughly 1,100,000 distinct CDR3 sequences, with 20% to 25% as singletons. The CDR3 length is 14 residues. V gave up 4 bases and J gave up 5 bases, with 17 bases separating them. CDR1 SQVTM and CDR2 ANQGSEA come from the germline V gene. The sample was also linked to a second study, of T cells of mothers and their children.

Input material: blood. This TCR derives from a girl aged 2-10 years in good health. The chain recombines TRBV29-1 with TRBJ1-2; D may be TRBD1 (5 bases). In nucleotides, the CDR3 is TGCAGCGTTGCCGTTGAACAGGCCCCTTATGGCTACACCTTC. Amino acid sequence: CSVAVEQAPYGYTF. Full variable domain (remainder filled in from reference TRBV29-1 and TRBJ1-2): SAVISQKPSRDICQRGTSLTIQCQVDSQVTMMFWYRQQPGQSLTLIATANQGSEATYESGFVIDKFPISRPNLTFSTLTVSNMSPEDSSIYLCSVAVEQAPYGYTFGSGTRLTVV.